This record concerns one T cell receptor beta chain sequence. The data belong to a study of blood T cell repertoires in COVID-19. Study in general: COVID-19 samples collected from the United States, Italy and Spain covered acute and convalescent phases.

Patients of the Seattle cohort, enrolled during active infection, were followed longitudinally. Only in-frame clones appear in the TCRdb table, and some are missing; sequencing was by immunoSEQ multiplex PCR. The table has 150,000 to 200,000 clones, roughly 87% seen once; the top ten hold 6% to 8.5%. Trimming stripped 6 bases from V and 5 bases from J, with 16 bases between. From germline, CDR1 is LNHDA and CDR2 SQIVND (reference sequence). The CDR3 totals 15 residues. Sequenced material: peripheral blood. This rearrangement joins TRBV19 to TRBJ2-2; D is possibly TRBD1 (6 bases). This sequence originates from a woman between 70 and 85 years old with COVID-19, enrolled during active disease. CDR3 sequence reads: CASSPVSDRTGELFF. CDR3 bases: TGTGCCAGTAGCCCCGTATCGGACAGAACCGGGGAGCTGTTTTTT.